This T cell receptor (beta chain) stems from a study of vaccination effects on CD4 cells after COVID-19. Study as a whole: Three convalescent patients underwent early and late post-vaccination sampling. Researchers obtained post-vaccine samples at a median of 72 days past the second dose. The study, taken as a whole, reports: Few convalescent patients were studied, and early post-infection samples were lacking. Clones from infection and from vaccination both contracted markedly late after vaccination.

On this clone itself: The antigen remains undetermined.

Prior to sequencing, the ViraFEST assay stimulated PBMC with viral peptide pools, which expanded the antigen-specific CD4+ T cells. Investigators separated out CD4+ T cells once around eleven days of culture had passed. Confirmation by PCR established that the person had SARS-CoV-2 infection between March and December 2020. It was two doses of either the BNT162b2 or mRNA-1273 vaccine that participants received. Only in-frame clones appear in the TCRdb table, and some are missing; sequencing was by immunoSEQ multiplex PCR. This sample yields 15,000 or so clones, of which over 70% are seen a single time; 20% to 25% belongs to the top ten. CDR3 length: 13 residues. CDR1 is SGHKS, CDR2 YYEKEE, per germline (reference sequence). V was trimmed by 5 bases and J by 4 bases, leaving 10 bases between them.

This sequence originates from a human donor who had a prior SARS-CoV-2 infection. The chain is built from TRBV5-5 and TRBJ1-5; D is ambiguous. The sequences come from CD4+ T cells from PBMCs cultured with HCoV-NL63 spike peptides, collected after COVID-19 vaccination. The CDR3 reads CASSGVWNQPQHF. CDR3 nucleotides: TGTGCCAGCAGTGGGGTTTGGAATCAGCCCCAGCATTTT.